This TCR beta chain is from a study of regulatory T cells in long-lasting Graves disease. For the study at large: Recently diagnosed Graves' patients had received antithyroid drugs for under 3 months. Overall study findings and caveats: TRBV28, TRBJ1-2 and TRBJ2-5 were segments that persistent disease favored. Whereas new patients shared about a thousand public clonotypes, persistent patients shared more, at some 2,700.

Regarding time point: newly diagnosed GD, antithyroid drugs for less than 3 months. RNA from PBMCs was the source of the TCR library. Arm-PCR of CDR3 regions and iRepertoire HTBI primers were used to build TCR beta libraries. Via MiXCR, TCRdb re-called the multiplex PCR reads, giving one row per CDR3 protein. The sample records around 400,000 distinct CDR3 sequences, about 15% being singletons. On this clonotype: The antigen is unknown. Being one base from a much bigger clone, this may be a read error.

Per the germline V gene, CDR1 is SGDLS and CDR2 is YYNGEE. This CDR3 contains 15 residues. V was trimmed by 2 bases and J by 6 bases, leaving 14 bases between them. These same data were also listed under a study on T cells in Graves' hyperthyroidism and ophthalmopathy.

The rearrangement links TRBV9 to TRBJ1-4, with D possibly being TRBD1 (6 bases). The material sequenced was peripheral blood mononuclear cells (PBMCs), taken at new diagnosis, from a patient treated with antithyroid drugs. The sequence was obtained from a woman between 35 and 50 years old with Graves disease. The CDR3 loop is CASSVSTRGDEKLFF. DNA of the CDR3: TGTGCCAGCAGCGTCTCGACAAGGGGGGATGAAAAACTGTTTTTT.